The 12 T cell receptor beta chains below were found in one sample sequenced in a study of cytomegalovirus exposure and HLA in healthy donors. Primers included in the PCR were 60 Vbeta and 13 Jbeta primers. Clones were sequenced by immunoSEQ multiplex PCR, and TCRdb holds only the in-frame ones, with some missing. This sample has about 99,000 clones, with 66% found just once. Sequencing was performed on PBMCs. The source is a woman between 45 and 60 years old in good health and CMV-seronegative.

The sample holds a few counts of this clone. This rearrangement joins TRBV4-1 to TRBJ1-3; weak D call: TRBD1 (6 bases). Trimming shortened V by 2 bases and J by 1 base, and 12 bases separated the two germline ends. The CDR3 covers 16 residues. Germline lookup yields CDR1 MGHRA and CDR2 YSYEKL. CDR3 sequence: CASSQSPRGSGNTIYF. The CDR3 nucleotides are TGCGCCAGCAGCCAAAGCCCCAGGGGATCTGGAAACACCATATATTTT.

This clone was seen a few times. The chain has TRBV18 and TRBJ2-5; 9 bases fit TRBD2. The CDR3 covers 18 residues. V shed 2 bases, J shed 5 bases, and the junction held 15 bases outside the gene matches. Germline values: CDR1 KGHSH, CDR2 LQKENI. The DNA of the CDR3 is TGTGCCAGCTCACCAGGGACTAGCCTCCGGGGGGGACGCGAGACCCAGTACTTC. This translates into CASSPGTSLRGGRETQYF.

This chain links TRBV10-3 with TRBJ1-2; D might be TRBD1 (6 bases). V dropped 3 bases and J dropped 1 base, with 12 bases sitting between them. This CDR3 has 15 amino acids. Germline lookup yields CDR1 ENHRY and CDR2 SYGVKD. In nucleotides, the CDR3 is TGTGCCATCAGTGAAAGTCAGGGGAATAACTATGGCTACACCTTC. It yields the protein CAISESQGNNYGYTF.

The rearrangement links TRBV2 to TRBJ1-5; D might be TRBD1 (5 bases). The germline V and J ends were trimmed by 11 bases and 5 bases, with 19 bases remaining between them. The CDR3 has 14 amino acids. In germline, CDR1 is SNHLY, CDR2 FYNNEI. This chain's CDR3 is CAGEDRDCDQPQHF. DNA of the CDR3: TGTGCCGGCGAGGACCGGGACTGCGATCAGCCCCAGCATTTT. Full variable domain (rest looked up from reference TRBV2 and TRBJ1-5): EPEVTQTPSHQVTQMGQEVILRCVPISNHLYFYWYRQILGQKVEFLVSFYNNEISEKSEIFDDQFSVERPDGSNFTLKIRSTKLEDSAMYFCAGEDRDCDQPQHFGDGTRLSIL.

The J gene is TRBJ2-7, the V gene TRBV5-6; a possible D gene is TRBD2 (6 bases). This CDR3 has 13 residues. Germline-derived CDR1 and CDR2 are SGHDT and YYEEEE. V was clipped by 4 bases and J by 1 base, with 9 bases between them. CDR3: CASSGDSSYEQYF. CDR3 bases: TGTGCCAGCAGCGGGGACTCTTCCTACGAGCAGTACTTC.

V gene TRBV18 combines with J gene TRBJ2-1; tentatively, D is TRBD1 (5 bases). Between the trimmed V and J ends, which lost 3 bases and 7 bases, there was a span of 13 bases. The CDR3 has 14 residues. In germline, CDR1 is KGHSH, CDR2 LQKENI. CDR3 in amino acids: CASSPKGAGNEQFF. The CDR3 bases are TGTGCCAGCTCACCCAAAGGGGCCGGGAATGAGCAGTTCTTC.

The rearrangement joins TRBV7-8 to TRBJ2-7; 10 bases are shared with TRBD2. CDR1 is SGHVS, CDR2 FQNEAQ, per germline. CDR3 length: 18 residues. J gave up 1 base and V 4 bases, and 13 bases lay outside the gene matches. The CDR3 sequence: CASSSLAGLEVPSYEQYF. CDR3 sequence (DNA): TGTGCCAGCAGCTCACTAGCGGGGCTGGAAGTTCCGTCCTACGAGCAGTACTTC.

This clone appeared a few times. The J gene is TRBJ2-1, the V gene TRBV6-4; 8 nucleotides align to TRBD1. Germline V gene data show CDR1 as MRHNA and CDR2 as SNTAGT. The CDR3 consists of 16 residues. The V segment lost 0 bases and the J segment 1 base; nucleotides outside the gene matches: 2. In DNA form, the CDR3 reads TGTGCCAGCAGTGACTCGAGGACAGGGTCCTACAATGAGCAGTTCTTC. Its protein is CASSDSRTGSYNEQFF.

CDR3 residues: CASSLLSTISYEQYF. CDR3 nucleotides: TGTGCCAGCAGCTTACTGTCCACAATCTCCTACGAGCAGTACTTC. This chain links TRBV7-9 with TRBJ2-7; D unclear. V lost 2 bases, J lost 0 bases, and 11 bases lay in between. Per germline, CDR1 SEHNR and CDR2 FQNEAQ (reference sequence). The CDR3 extends over 15 amino acids.

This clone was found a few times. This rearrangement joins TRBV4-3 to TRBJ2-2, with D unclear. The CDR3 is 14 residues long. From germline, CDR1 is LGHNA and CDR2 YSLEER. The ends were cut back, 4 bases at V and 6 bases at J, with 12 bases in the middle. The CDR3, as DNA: TGCGCCAGCAGCCGCAGTCTAGACCCCGGGGAGCTGTTTTTT. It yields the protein CASSRSLDPGELFF.

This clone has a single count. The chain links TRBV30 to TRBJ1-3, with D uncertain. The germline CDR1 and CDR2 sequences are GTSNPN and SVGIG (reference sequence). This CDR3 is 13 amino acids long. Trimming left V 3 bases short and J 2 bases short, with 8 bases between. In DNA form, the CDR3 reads TGTGCCTGGAGCAGAGGAACTGGAAACACCATATATTTT. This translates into CAWSRGTGNTIYF. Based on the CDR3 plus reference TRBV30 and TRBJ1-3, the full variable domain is SQTIHQWPATLVQPVGSPLSLECTVEGTSNPNLYWYRQAAGRGLQLLFYSVGIGQISSEVPQNLSASRPQDRQFILSSKKLLLSDSGFYLCAWSRGTGNTIYFGEGSWLTVV.

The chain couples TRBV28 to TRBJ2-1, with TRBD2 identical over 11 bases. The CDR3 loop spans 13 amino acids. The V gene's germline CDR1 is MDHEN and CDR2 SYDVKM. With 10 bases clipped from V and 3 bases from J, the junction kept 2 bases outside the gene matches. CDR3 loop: CATGTSGYNEQFF. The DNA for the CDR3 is TGTGCCACCGGGACTAGCGGCTACAATGAGCAGTTCTTC.